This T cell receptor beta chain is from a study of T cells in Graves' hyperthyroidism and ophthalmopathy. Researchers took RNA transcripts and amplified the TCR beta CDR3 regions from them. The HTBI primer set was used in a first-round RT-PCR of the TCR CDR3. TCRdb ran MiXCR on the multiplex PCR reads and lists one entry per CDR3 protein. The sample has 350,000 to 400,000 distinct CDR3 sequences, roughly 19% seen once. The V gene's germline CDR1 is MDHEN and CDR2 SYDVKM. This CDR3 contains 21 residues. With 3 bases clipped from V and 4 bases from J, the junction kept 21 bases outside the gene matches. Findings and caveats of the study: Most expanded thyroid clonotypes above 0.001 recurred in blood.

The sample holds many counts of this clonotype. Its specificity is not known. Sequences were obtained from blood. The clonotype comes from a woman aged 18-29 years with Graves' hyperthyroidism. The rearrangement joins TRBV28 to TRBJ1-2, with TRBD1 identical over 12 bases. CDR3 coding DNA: TGTGCCAGCAGTTTTACATTCAGCTTCCGGGACAGGGGGCCGGGGGTCTATGGCTACACCTTC. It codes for CASSFTFSFRDRGPGVYGYTF.